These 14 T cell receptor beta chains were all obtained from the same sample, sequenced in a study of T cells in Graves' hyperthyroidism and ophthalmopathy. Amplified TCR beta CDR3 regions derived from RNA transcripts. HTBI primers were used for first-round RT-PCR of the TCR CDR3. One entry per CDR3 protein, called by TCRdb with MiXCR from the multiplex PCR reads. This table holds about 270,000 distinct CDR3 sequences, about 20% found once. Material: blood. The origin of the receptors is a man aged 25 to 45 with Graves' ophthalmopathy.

Here the CDR3 reads CAISNARLYEQYF. The CDR3, as DNA: TGTGCCATCAGTAACGCCAGACTCTACGAGCAGTACTTC. The gene calls are TRBV10-3 and TRBJ2-7; D gene ambiguous. CDR1 ENHRY and CDR2 SYGVKD come from the germline V gene. The CDR3 is 13 amino acids. With 5 bases removed from V and 3 bases from J, the gap between germline ends came to 11 bases.

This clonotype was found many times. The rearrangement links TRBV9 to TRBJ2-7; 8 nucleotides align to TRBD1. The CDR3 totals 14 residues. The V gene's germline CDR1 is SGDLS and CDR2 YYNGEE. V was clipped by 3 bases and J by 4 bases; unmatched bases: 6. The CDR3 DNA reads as TGTGCCAGCAGCGGGGGGACAGGCGGGTACGAGCAGTACTTC. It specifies CASSGGTGGYEQYF. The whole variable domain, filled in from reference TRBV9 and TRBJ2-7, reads DSGVTQTPKHLITATGQRVTLRCSPRSGDLSVYWYQQSLDQGLQFLIQYYNGEERAKGNILERFSAQQFPDLHSELNLSSLELGDSALYFCASSGGTGGYEQYFGPGTRLTVT.

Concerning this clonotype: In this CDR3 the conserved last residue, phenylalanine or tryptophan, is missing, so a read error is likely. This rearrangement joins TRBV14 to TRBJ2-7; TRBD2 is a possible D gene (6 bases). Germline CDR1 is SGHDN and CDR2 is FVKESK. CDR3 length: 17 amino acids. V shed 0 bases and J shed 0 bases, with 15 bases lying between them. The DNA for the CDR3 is TGTGCCAGCAGCCAAGATAGGAGGGGATGGAGCTCCTACGAGCAGTACCTC. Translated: CASSQDRRGWSSYEQYL.

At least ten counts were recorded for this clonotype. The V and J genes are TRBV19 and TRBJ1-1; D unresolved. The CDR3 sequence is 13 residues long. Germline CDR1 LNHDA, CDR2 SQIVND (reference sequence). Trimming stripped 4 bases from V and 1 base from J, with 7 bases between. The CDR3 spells CASSKRGNTEAFF. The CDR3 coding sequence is TGTGCCAGTAGTAAGAGAGGGAACACTGAAGCTTTCTTT.

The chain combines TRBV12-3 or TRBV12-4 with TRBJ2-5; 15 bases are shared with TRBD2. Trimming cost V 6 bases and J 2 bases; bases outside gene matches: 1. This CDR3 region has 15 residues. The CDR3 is CASRGTSGRQETQYF. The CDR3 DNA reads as TGTGCCAGCAGAGGGACTAGCGGGAGGCAAGAGACCCAGTACTTC.

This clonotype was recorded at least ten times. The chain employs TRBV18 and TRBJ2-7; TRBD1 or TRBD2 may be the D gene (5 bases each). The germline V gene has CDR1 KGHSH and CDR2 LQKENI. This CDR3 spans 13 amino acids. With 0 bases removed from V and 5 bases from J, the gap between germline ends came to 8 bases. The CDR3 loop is CASSPPGGHEQYF. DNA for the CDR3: TGTGCCAGCTCACCACCTGGGGGTCACGAGCAGTACTTC.

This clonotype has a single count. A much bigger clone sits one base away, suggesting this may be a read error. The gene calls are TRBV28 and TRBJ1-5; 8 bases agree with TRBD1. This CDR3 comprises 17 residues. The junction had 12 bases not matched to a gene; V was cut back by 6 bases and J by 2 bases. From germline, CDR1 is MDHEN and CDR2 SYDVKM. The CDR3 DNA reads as TGTGCCAGCAGGCCATGGGCCCCAGGGGGCGGCAATCAGCCCCAGCATTTT. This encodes CASRPWAPGGGNQPQHF.

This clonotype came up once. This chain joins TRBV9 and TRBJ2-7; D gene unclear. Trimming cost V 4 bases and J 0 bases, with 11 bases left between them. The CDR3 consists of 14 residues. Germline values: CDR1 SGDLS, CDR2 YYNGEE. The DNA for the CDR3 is TGTGCCAGCAGCCGGGCGGAGTTCTCCTACGAGCAGTACTTC. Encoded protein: CASSRAEFSYEQYF.

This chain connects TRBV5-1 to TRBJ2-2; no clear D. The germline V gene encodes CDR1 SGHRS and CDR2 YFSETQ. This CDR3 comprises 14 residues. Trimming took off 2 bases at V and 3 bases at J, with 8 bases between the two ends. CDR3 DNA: TGCGCCAGCAGCTTCATGACGGACACCGGGGAGCTGTTTTTT. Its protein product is CASSFMTDTGELFF.

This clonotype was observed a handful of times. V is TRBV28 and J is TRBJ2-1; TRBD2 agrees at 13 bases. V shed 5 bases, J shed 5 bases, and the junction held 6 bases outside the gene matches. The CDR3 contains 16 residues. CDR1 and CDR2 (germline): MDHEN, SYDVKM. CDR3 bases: TGTGCCAGCAGTCCGGAGGGACTAGCGGGAAACAATGAGCAGTTCTTC. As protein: CASSPEGLAGNNEQFF.

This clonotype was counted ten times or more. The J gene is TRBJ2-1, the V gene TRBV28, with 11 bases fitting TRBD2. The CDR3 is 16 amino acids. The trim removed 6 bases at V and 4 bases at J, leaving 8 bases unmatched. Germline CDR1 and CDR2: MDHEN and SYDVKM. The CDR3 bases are TGTGCCAGCAGACCCTACGGGACTAGCGGTTACAATGAGCAGTTCTTC. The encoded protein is CASRPYGTSGYNEQFF. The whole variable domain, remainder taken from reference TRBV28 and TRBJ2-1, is DVKVTQSSRYLVKRTGEKVFLECVQDMDHENMFWYRQDPGLGLRLIYFSYDVKMKEKGDIPEGYSVSREKKERFSLILESASTNQTSMYLCASRPYGTSGYNEQFFGPGTRLTVL.

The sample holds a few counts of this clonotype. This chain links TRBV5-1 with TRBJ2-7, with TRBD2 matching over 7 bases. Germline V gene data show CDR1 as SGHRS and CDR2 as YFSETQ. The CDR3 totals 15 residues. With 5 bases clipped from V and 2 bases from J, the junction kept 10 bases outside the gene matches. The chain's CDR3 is CASRSGGGSTYEQYF. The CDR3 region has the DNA TGCGCCAGCAGAAGTGGGGGGGGATCAACCTACGAGCAGTACTTC.

CDR3 region: CASSQDWDRGRGSPLHF. The CDR3 DNA follows: TGTGCCAGCAGCCAAGATTGGGACAGGGGAAGGGGGTCACCCCTCCACTTT. V is TRBV3-1 and J is TRBJ1-6; 10 bases are shared with TRBD1. The CDR3 is 17 amino acids. Germline trimming cut 0 bases from V and 10 bases from J; bases unmatched to any gene: 9. Germline values: CDR1 LGHDT, CDR2 YNNKEL (reference sequence).

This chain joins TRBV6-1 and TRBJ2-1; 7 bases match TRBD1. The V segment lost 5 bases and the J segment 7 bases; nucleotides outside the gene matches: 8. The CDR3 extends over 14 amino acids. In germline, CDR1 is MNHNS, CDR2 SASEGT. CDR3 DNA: TGTGCCAGCAGTTCAAGGGGGCTGAGGAATGAGCAGTTCTTC. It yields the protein CASSSRGLRNEQFF.